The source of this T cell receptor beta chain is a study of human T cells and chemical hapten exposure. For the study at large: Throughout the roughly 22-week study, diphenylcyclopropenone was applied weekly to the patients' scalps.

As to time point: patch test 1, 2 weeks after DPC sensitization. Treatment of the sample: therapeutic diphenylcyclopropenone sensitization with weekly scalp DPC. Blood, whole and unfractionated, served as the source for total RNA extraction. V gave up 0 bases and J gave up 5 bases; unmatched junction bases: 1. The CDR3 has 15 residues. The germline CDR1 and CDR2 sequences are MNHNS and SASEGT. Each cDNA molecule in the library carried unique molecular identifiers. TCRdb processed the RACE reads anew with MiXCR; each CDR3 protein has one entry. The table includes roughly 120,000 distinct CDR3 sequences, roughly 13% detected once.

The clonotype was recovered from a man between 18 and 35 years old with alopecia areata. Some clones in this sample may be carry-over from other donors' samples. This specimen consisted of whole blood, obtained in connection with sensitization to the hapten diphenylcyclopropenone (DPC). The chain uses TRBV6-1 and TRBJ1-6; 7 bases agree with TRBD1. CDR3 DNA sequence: TGTGCCAGCAGTGAAGCGACAGGGAATAATTCACCCCTCCACTTT. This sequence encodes CASSEATGNNSPLHF.